Described below is a single TCR beta chain sequence and its context. It lacks a known antigen. No much larger clonotype is one base removed from it; base qualities were not supplied. The donors were roughly 38 Caucasian individuals from Russia, aged 6 to 90 years, who were systemically healthy. About 10 milliliters of peripheral blood were collected from each donor into EDTA-treated Vacutainer tubes. Ficoll-Paque density-gradient centrifugation was used to isolate PBMCs, with at least 6 million per sample. Total RNA, at least 6 micrograms per sample, was extracted from PBMCs with Trizol reagent. The percentages of naive CD45RAhigh/CD27high T cells were determined by flow cytometry on a PBMC aliquot from every donor. From its cysteine to its phenylalanine, the CDR3 spans 14 amino acids. CDR3 DNA is the only sequence kept; it has 42 bases, read in frame from the first base. The CDR1 and CDR2 encoded by the germline V gene (reference sequence) are PRHDT and FYEKMQ. The V end loses 2 bases and the J end loses 2 bases, and a stretch of 9 bases separates them.

The data originate from a study of blood T cells in healthy people across ages (dated by TCRdb to about 2015). Regarding the complete study: In model experiments, roughly one uniquely barcoded TCR beta cDNA molecule per two T cells was captured by template switching. The study measured age-related changes in TCR beta repertoire diversity using deep sequencing normalized with unique cDNA molecular identifiers. The donors were split into four age groups: young (average around 17 years), middle-aged (roughly 39), aged (approximately 59) and long-lived (more than 80). To avoid experimental bias, donors of different ages were randomly spread across the sequencing lanes. Two additional independent replicas of 1 million unique cDNA reads from the same blood draw were analyzed for two donors (one aged 18 to 30 and one aged 80 or older).

Library preparation employed 5' RACE. Reads for this sample came from an Illumina HiSeq 2500. A second PCR of roughly 6 to 12 cycles was run with a J-beta primer mix and a sample-barcoded 5' primer. Each TCR beta cDNA molecule received a unique molecular identifier from a template-switch 5' adaptor carrying 12 random nucleotides. Each sample yielded at least 3 million CDR3-containing paired-end reads. First-strand cDNA synthesis was performed from all RNA using the Mint cDNA synthesis kit, with priming by a TRBC-specific oligonucleotide. All cDNA was treated with uracil-DNA glycosylase and then went through a first 18-cycle PCR with the universal primers M1SS and BC2_uni_R. For the original study's pipeline: For normalization, 1 million high-quality reads, each with a distinct molecular identifier, were randomly selected from each sample. Reads sharing molecular identifiers were discarded rather than binned into consensus sequences. CDR3 identification, clonotype clustering and error correction used MiTCR with a Q25 quality threshold and the strictest error-elimination algorithm. A nonparametric unseen species model with Euler transformation was used to estimate lower-bound total TCR beta diversity. TCRdb trimmed public reads at Q25 via fastp, called clones via MiXCR and kept in-frame beta chains. Merged by CDR3 protein, the rows form single entries marked with the most common genes and DNA. TCRdb, not the original authors, processed these V and J calls. A total of roughly 1.5 million distinct CDR3 sequences appear in this sample, 35% to 45% of them only once. The ten largest clonotypes hold just over 4% of the sample.

Overall study results and their limits: As age increased, observed TCR beta diversity per million T cells dropped in a roughly linear way, and a significant reduction was already evident by age approximately 40. Because the CMV infection status of the donors was unknown, age-related changes in expanded clonotypes may potentially have been confounded. Bulk unsorted PBMC profiling prevented conclusive comparison of naive and antigen-experienced compartments. Estimates of total diversity based on one million sequenced T cells were regarded as lower bounds and as underestimates. The percentage of naive T cells measured by flow cytometry correlated strongly with observed TCR beta diversity. Compared with the aged group, the long-lived group had more naive CD4+ T cells, fewer expanded clones and increased TCR diversity, a pattern suggesting age selection.

The sequencing sample was made of blood. The origin of this receptor is a woman younger than 30 in good health. Recombination linked TRBV13 to TRBJ2-5, with the D gene too uncertain to name. The encoded CDR3 is CASSLRALQETQYF. The DNA sequence reads TGTGCCAGCAGCTTAAGAGCGTTACAAGAGACCCAGTACTTC. The variable domain in full, with residues beyond the CDR3 obtained from the reference TRBV13 and TRBJ2-5 genes, is AAGVIQSPRHLIKEKRETATLKCYPIPRHDTVYWYQQGPGQDPQFLISFYEKMQSDKGSIPDRFSAQQFSDYHSELNMSSLELGDSALYFCASSLRALQETQYFGPGTRLLVL.